This T cell receptor beta chain was profiled in a study of T cells in localized non-small cell lung cancer. General study points: The appearance of a median approximately 61 of the top 100 tumor clones was seen in adjacent lung.

A word on this clone: What it recognizes is unknown.

Germline lookup yields CDR1 SEHNR and CDR2 FQNEAQ (reference sequence). The CDR3 extends over 15 amino acids. V shed 4 bases and J 5 bases; nucleotides not matched to a gene: 10. The data were produced by immunoSEQ multiplex PCR, yet TCRdb's version contains in-frame clones alone and is incomplete. The sample lists about 48,000 clones, approximately 80% occurring once. This receptor was taken from a man aged 35 to 69 with stage I squamous cell lung carcinoma. The chain employs TRBV7-9 and TRBJ1-1, with 7 bases fitting TRBD1. Specimen: peripheral blood, collected before any cancer treatment. The CDR3 nucleotides read TGTGCCAGCAGCTCCAGCGACAGGGAAAGGACTGAAGCTTTCTTT. Translation: CASSSSDRERTEAFF.